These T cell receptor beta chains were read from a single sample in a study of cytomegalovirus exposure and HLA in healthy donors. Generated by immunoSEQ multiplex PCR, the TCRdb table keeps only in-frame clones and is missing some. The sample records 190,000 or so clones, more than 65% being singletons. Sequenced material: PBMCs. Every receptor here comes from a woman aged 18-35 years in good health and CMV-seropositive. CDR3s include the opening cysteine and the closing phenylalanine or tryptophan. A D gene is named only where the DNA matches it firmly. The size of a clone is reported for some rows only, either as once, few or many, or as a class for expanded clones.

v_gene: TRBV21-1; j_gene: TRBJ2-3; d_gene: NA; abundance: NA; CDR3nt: TGTGCCAGCAGCAAGGCCGGGGGGGCATTTCGGTGGCCAGATACGCAGTATTTT; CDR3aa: CASSKAGGAFRWPDTQYF
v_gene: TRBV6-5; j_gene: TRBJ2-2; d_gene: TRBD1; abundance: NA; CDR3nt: TGTGCCAGCAAGGGACAGGGAATCACCGGGGAGCTGTTTTTT; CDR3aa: CASKGQGITGELFF
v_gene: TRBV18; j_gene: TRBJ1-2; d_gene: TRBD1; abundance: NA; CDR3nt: TGTGCCAGCTCACTGAACAGGGGTGAGAGTGGCTACACCTTC; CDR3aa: CASSLNRGESGYTF
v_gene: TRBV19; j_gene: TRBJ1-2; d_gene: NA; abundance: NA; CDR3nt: TGTGCCAGTAGTATGGGCAGCTCCCAGGCGTCCTATGGCTACACCTTC; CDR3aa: CASSMGSSQASYGYTF
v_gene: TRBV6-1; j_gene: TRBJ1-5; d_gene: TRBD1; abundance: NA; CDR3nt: TGTGCCAGCAGTGAAGGACAGGGGATCCAGCCCCAGCATTTT; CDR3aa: CASSEGQGIQPQHF
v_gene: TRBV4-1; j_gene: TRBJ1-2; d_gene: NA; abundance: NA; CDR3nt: TGCGCCAGCAGCCAAGCGGGGAGCTATGGCTACACCTTC; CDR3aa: CASSQAGSYGYTF
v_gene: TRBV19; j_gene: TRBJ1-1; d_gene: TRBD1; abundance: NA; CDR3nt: TGTGCCAGTAGTTCGCAGACAGGGTGGGGGACAAGGGGACCCATGAACACTGAAGCTTTCTTT; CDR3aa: CASSSQTGWGTRGPMNTEAFF
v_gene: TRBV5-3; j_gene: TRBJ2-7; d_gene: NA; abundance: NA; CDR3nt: TGTGCCAGAAGCTTGAACAGGGTACTGGCGGACGAGCAGTACTTC; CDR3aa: CARSLNRVLADEQYF
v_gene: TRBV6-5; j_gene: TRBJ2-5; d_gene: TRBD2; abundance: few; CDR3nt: TGTGCCAGCAGCCCTAGCGGGGTAGAGACCCAGTACTTC; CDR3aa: CASSPSGVETQYF
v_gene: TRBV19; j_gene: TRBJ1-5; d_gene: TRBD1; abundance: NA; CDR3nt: TGTGCCAGTAGTATAGGACAGGGGAACAATCAGCCCCAGCATTTT; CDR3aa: CASSIGQGNNQPQHF
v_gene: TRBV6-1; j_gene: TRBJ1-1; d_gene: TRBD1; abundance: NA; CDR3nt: TGTGCCATCAGGGACAGGGTGACTGAAGCTTTCTTT; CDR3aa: CAIRDRVTEAFF
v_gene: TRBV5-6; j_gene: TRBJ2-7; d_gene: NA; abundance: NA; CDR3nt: TGTGCCAGCACTTACTGGAGCTCCTACGAGCAGTACTTC; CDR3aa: CASTYWSSYEQYF
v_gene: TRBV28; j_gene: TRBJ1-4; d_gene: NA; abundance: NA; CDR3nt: TGTGCCAGCAGTCCTCCCCGGAGTCGAAGAGTAAATAATGAAAAACTGTTTTTT; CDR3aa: CASSPPRSRRVNNEKLFF
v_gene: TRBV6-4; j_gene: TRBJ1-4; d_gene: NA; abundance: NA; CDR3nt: TGTGCCAGCAGTGACTGGGCAGGGCGGGGAAAACTGTTTTTT; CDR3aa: CASSDWAGRGKLFF
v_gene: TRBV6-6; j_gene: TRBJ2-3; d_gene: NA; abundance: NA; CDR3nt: TGTGCCAGCAGACTCCCGACAGGGACTAGCACAGATACGCAGTATTTT; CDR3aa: CASRLPTGTSTDTQYF
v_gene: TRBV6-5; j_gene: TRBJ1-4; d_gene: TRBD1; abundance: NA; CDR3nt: TGTGCCAGCAGTTACTTGGGAACAGGGGATGAAAAACTGTTTTTT; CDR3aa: CASSYLGTGDEKLFF
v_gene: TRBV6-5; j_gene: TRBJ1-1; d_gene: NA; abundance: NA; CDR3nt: TGTGCCAGCAGCCCGACAATTGGGTTAGGTACTGAAGCTTTCTTT; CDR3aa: CASSPTIGLGTEAFF
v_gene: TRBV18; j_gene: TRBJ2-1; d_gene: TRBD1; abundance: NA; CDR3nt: TGTGCCAGCTCCCCCGGGACAGGGTATGACAATGAGCAGTTCTTC; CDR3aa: CASSPGTGYDNEQFF
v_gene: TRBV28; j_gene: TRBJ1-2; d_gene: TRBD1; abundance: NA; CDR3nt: TGTGCCAGCAGCGTCACAGGGGAAGACTATGGCTACACCTTC; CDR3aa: CASSVTGEDYGYTF
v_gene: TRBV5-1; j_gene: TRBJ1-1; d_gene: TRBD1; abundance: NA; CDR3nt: TGCGCCAGCCGTCCGGGGACAGAAAACACTGAAGCTTTCTTT; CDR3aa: CASRPGTENTEAFF
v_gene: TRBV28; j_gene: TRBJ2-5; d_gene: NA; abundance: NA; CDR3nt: TGTGCCAGCTTCAGGGGCTATAACCAAGAGACCCAGTACTTC; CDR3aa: CASFRGYNQETQYF
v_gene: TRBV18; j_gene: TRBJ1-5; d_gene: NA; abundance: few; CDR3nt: TGTGCCAGCTCACCACAGGGGGTTAGCAATCAGCCCCAGCATTTT; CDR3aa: CASSPQGVSNQPQHF
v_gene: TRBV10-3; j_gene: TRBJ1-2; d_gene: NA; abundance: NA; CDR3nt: TGTGCCATCAGTGAAACCCCCGACAAAGTCGATGGCTACACCTTC; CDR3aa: CAISETPDKVDGYTF
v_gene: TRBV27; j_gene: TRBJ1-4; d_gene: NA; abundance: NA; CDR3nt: TGTGCCAGCAGTTTCCAAAAGGGGAATAATGAAAAACTGTTTTTT; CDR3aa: CASSFQKGNNEKLFF
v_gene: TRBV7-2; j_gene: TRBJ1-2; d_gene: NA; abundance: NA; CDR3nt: TGTGCCAGCAGCTCGGCGACGGGGGTGGGCTACACCTTC; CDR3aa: CASSSATGVGYTF
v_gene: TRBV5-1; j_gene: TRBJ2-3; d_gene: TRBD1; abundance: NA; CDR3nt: TGCGCCAGCCGGGACAGGGAGACAGATACGCAGTATTTT; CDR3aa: CASRDRETDTQYF
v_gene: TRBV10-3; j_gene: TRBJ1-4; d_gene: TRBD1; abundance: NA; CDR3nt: TGTGCCATCAGTGCTTTCGGGACAGGGGGCGAAGAAAAACTGTTTTTT; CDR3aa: CAISAFGTGGEEKLFF
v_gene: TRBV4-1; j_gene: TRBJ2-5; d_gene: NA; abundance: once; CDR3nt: TGCGCCAGCAGCCAACCCATCGGGGTACCACAAGAGACCCAGTACTTC; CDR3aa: CASSQPIGVPQETQYF
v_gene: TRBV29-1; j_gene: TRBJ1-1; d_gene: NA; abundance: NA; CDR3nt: TGCAGCTCTCAATGGGGGGGGAATGAGGCTTTCTTT; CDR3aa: CSSQWGGNEAFF
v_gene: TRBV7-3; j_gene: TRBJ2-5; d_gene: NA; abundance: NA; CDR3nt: TGTGCCAGCAGCTTAAATCCCGGGGAACCCCAAGAGACCCAGTACTTC; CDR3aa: CASSLNPGEPQETQYF
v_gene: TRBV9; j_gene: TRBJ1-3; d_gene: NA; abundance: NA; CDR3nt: TGTGCCAGCAGCCCTCAGGGGTTTGGAAACACCATATATTTT; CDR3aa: CASSPQGFGNTIYF
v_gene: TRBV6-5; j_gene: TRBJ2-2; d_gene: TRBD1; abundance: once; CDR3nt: TGTGCCAGTAAGCAGGGGGCCGGGGAGCTGTTTTTT; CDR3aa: CASKQGAGELFF
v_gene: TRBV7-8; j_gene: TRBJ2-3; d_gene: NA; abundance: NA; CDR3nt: TGTGCCAGCAGCTTAGACAGGGCCGATACGCAGTATTTT; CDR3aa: CASSLDRADTQYF
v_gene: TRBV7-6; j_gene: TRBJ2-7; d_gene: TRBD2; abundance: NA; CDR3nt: TGTGCCAGCAGCTTAGCGGTGGCTGGCGGGGGCTCCTACGAGCAGTACTTC; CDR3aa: CASSLAVAGGGSYEQYF
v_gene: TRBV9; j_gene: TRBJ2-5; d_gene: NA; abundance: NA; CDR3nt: TGTGCCAGCAGCGTAGGGGGGGTCTACAAGCAAGAGACCCAGTACTTC; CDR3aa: CASSVGGVYKQETQYF
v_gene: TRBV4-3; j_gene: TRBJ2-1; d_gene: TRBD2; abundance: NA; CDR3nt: TGCGCCAGCAGCCAAGAAGTAGCGGGGGGCCCCTACAATGAGCAGTTCTTC; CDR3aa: CASSQEVAGGPYNEQFF
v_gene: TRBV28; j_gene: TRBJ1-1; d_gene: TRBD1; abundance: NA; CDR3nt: TGTGCCAGCAGCCTTTACAGGGGACAAGCTTTCTTT; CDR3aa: CASSLYRGQAFF
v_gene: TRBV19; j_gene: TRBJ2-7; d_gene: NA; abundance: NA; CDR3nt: TGTGCCAGTAGTCCCAATCGACAGAACGAGCAGTACTTC; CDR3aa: CASSPNRQNEQYF
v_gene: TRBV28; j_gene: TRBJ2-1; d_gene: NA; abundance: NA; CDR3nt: TGTGCCACCAGGGGGGGCTACAATGAGCAGTTCTTC; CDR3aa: CATRGGYNEQFF
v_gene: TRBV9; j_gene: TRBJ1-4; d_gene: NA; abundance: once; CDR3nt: TGTGCCAGCAGCGTCCGGGGGGCAACTAATGAAAAACTGTTTTTT; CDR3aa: CASSVRGATNEKLFF
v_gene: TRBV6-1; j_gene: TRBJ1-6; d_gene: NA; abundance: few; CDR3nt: TGTGCCACCGGGAACTCCTATAATTCACCCCTCCACTTT; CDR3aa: CATGNSYNSPLHF
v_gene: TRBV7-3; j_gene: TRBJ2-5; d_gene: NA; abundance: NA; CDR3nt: TGTGCCAGCAGCTTAAACAGCGGGGAGACCCAGTACTTC; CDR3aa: CASSLNSGETQYF
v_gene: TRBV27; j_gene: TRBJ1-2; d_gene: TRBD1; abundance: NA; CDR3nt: TGTGCCACCCGGGACAGGGGATATGGCTACACCTTC; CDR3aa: CATRDRGYGYTF
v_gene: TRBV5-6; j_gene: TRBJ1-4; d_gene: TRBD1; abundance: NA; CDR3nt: TGTGCCAGCAGCTCACAGGGGTGGAATGAAAAACTGTTTTTT; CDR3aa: CASSSQGWNEKLFF
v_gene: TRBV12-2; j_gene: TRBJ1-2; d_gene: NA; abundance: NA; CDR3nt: TGTGCAAGTCGCTCTGTAAGGACACGGTGGGGCTACACCTTC; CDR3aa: CASRSVRTRWGYTF
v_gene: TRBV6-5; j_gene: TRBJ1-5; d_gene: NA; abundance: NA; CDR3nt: TGTGCCATTGGGGGCATTCAGCCCCAGCATTTT; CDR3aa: CAIGGIQPQHF
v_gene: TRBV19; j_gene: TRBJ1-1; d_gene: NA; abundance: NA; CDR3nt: TGTGCCAGTAGTCCTGCAGGAATGAACACTGAAGCTTTCTTT; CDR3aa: CASSPAGMNTEAFF
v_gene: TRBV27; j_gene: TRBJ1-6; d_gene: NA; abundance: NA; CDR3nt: TGTGCCAGCAGGGGGACTGATAATTCACCCCTCCACTTT; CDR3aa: CASRGTDNSPLHF
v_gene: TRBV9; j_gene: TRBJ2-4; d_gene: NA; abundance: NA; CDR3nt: TGTGCCAGCAGCCCACCAGGGGAAAACATTCAGTACTTC; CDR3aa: CASSPPGENIQYF
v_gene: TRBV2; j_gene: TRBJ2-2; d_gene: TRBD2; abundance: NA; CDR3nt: TGTGCCAGCAGTGGAACTAGCGGGGTTAGGAGCGGGGAGCTGTTTTTT; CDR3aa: CASSGTSGVRSGELFF
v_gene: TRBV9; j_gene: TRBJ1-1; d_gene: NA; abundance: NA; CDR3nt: TGTGCCAGCAGCGTAACAATGAACACTGAAGCTTTCTTT; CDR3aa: CASSVTMNTEAFF